The present T cell receptor (beta chain) was sequenced within a study of shared clonotypes between healthy human individuals. In the study overall: The composition of the donors was two women and a few men aged 18 to 49.

This clone was recorded only once. Other DNA variants within this sample encode the same CDR3. This was a deep-level run. The table came from immunoSEQ multiplex PCR; TCRdb's copy has only in-frame clones and leaves some out. The sample comprises roughly 2 million clones, roughly 94% of which are singletons, and roughly 1.1% rests with the top ten. Naive CD8 cells comprised CD45RO-negative, CCR7-positively selected cells, excluding terminally differentiated effector memory CD45RA+ cells. Only Caucasian adults living in Nashville, Tennessee made up the donor group. CDR1 is SGHNT and CDR2 is YYREEE in the germline V gene (reference sequence). The CDR3 contains 12 residues. V was trimmed by 4 bases and J by 4 bases, leaving 6 bases between them.

The receptor was isolated from a man aged 18 to 35 in good health. This sequence joins TRBV5-4 and TRBJ2-1; no clear D gene. Specimen: naive CD8+ T cells sorted from blood. As DNA, the CDR3 is TGTGCCAGCAGCGTAGGGTACAATGAGCAGTTCTTC. Protein: CASSVGYNEQFF.